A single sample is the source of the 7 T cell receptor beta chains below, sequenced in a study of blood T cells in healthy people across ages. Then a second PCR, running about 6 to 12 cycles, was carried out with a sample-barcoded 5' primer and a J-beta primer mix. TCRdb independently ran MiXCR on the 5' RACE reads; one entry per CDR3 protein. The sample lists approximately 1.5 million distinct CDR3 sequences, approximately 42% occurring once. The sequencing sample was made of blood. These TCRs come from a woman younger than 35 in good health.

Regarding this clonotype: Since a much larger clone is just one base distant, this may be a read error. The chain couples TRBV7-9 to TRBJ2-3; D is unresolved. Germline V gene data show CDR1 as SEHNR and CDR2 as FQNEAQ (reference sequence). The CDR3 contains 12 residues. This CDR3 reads CASSLEPDAQYF. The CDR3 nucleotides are TGTGCCAGCAGCTTGGAGCCAGATGCGCAGTATTTT.

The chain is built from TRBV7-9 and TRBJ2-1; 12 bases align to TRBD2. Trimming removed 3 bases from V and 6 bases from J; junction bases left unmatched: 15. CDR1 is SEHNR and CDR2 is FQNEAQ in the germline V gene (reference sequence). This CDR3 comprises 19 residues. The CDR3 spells CASSFVLAGGTVLVNEQFF. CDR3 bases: TGTGCCAGCAGCTTTGTACTAGCGGGAGGAACTGTTTTGGTCAATGAGCAGTTCTTC.

CDR3 bases: TGTGCCAGCAGCTTAGATGCCTTCCAGGGTTCCTACGAGCAGTACTTC. It encodes CASSLDAFQGSYEQYF. The chain joins TRBV11-2 to TRBJ2-7; D possibly corresponds to TRBD1 (5 bases). Germline V gives CDR1 SGHAT, CDR2 FQNNGV. The CDR3 is made up of 16 amino acids. The germline V and J ends were trimmed by 0 bases and 1 base, with 13 bases remaining between them.

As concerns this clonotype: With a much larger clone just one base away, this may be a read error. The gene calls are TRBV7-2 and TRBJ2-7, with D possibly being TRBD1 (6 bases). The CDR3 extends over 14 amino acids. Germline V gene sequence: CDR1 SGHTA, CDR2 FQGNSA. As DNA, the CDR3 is TGTGCCGGCAGCTTCGACAGGAGCTCCTACGAGCAGTACTTC. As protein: CAGSFDRSSYEQYF. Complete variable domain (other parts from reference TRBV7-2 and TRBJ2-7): GAGVSQSPSNKVTEKGKDVELRCDPISGHTALYWYRQSLGQGLEFLIYFQGNSAPDKSGLPSDRFSAERTGGSVSTLTIQRTQQEDSAVYLCAGSFDRSSYEQYFGPGTRLTVT.

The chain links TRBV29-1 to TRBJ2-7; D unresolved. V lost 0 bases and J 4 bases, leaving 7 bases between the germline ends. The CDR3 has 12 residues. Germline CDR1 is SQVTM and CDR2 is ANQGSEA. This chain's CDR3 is CSVEDHRYEQYF. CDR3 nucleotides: TGCAGCGTTGAAGATCATAGATACGAGCAGTACTTC.

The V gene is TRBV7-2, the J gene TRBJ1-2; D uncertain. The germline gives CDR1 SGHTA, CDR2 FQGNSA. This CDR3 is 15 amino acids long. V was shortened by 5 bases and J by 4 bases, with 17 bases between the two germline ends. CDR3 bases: TGTGCCAGCAGCCAATATCAACCCCCGGCCTATGGCTACACCTTC. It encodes CASSQYQPPAYGYTF.

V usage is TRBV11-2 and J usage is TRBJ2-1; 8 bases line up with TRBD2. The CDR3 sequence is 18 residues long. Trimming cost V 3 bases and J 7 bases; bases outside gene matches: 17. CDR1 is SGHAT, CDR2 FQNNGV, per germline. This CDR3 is CASSFGMVPGGPGNEQFF. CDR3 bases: TGTGCCAGCAGCTTCGGAATGGTTCCGGGAGGGCCGGGGAATGAGCAGTTCTTC.